This T cell receptor beta chain is from a study of T-cell memory formation after mild COVID-19 (TCRdb year 2021). For the study in its entirety: TCR sequence clusters from the two donors were found to be largely donor specific. T-cell clones expanding and contracting after mild COVID-19 in a couple of donors were tracked by longitudinal TCRalpha and TCRbeta repertoire sequencing. The cohort was made up of two young adult volunteers, one female and one male, who were previously healthy.

Inclusive of the bounding cysteine and phenylalanine, the CDR3 is 12 residues long. Of the read, only the CDR3 DNA is kept; its 36 bases are in frame from base 1. V drops 5 bases and J drops 5 bases, leaving 6 bases in between. CDR1 and CDR2 (MDHEN, SYDVKM) derive from the germline V gene. This clonotype was counted many times. Its cognate antigen has yet to be identified. The input lacks base qualities; no much larger clone sits a single base away. Study-wide findings and limitations: The second-wave clones that peaked on day 37 were not confirmed to be SARS-CoV-2 specific. The study covered only two mild cases, and larger cohorts including severe cases with pre-infection samples were considered necessary. Some responding clones were found in pre-infection memory, which suggests that pre-existing cross-reactive memory T cells took part in the SARS-CoV-2 response. Clones that contracted from day 15 to 85 showed balanced CD4/CD8 phenotypes, whereas a second wave of clones that expanded from day 15 to 37 leaned towards CD4+. Contracting CD4+ clones were located mainly in the CM and EM memory subsets, whereas CD8+ clones were found to be enriched in EMRA.

Sequencing was carried out with an Illumina NovaSeq 6000. TCRalpha and TCRbeta cDNA libraries were built by 5'RACE with constant-segment primers, adding sample barcodes and unique molecular identifiers. Trizol reagent was used to extract RNA from every sample. The libraries were amplified in two PCR steps, and the second step added a second sample barcode and Illumina TruSeq adapters. The libraries were sequenced on an Illumina NovaSeq using 2 x 150 bp paired-end reads. The paper's processing steps were these. With migec v1.2.7, reads were demultiplexed and then collapsed into UMI-guided consensus sequences. Using mixcr v2.1.11, the UMI consensuses were aligned to TRA and TRB V and J templates and assembled into clonotypes. Clonotypes were classified as expanded or contracted when called significant by both edgeR and NoisET, with noise models trained on biological replicates. For edgeR calls, the cutoffs were a false discovery rate-adjusted p below 0.01 and a log2 fold-change threshold of 1. As an exploratory analysis of dynamics, PCA with hierarchical clustering was applied to max-normalized trajectories of the 1000 most abundant clonotypes. The CD4 or CD8 phenotype of responding clones was assigned using the separately sequenced CD4+ and CD8+ repertoires. Using fastp trimming at Q25 and MiXCR clonotype assembly, TCRdb reanalyzed the public sequencing data and kept in-frame beta chains. When rows share a CDR3 protein, they turn into one entry using the most common DNA and genes. What appears here as the V and J calls and clone size reflects TCRdb's work, not the paper's. The sample data list 200,000 to 250,000 distinct CDR3 sequences, and about 15% of these were observed just once. Together, the top ten hold 3.5% of the sample.

Ficoll-Paque density gradient centrifugation was used to isolate PBMCs. The chain was built from TRBV28 and TRBJ2-2; a confident D gene designation cannot be given. This TCR derives from a man younger than 35 who had mild COVID-19 (a few samples of this study predate the infection). The sample titles of this study are shuffled in the database, so cell type and time point are left out; the donor was told from shared clones. The sample was PBMCs or a T cell subset sorted from them (not recorded which). The nucleotide sequence reads as follows: TGTGCCAGCAGTGAAACGACCGGGGAGCTGTTTTTT. This gives the protein CASSETTGELFF.